Following are 23 T cell receptor beta chains from one sample sequenced in a study of a mutant IDH1 vaccine in newly diagnosed glioma. Only in-frame clones appear in the TCRdb table, and some are missing; sequencing was by immunoSEQ multiplex PCR. The sample has some 23,000 clones, 93% seen once. Time point described: baseline, week 1 (first vaccination visit). Treatment meaning: pre-vaccination baseline after standard-of-care therapy. The sample was PBMCs, taken from a glioma patient treated with radiotherapy, temozolomide or both. Every receptor here comes from a man aged 40-55 years with glioma.

The chain has TRBV29-1 and TRBJ2-3, with TRBD2 identical over 9 bases. The CDR3 covers 17 residues. J lost 3 bases, V lost 3 bases, and 13 bases had no gene match. CDR1 SQVTM and CDR2 ANQGSEA come from the germline V gene. CDR3 loop: CSVDGVAGGMRTDTQYF. DNA for the CDR3: TGCAGCGTTGATGGGGTGGCGGGAGGGATGAGGACAGATACGCAGTATTTT.

The J gene is TRBJ2-1, the V gene TRBV6-6; D may be TRBD1 (5 bases). Germline V gene lookup returns CDR1 MNHNY and CDR2 SVGAGI (reference sequence). This CDR3 contains 12 residues. Trimming took off 5 bases at V and 7 bases at J, with 9 bases between the two ends. The CDR3: CASSKKGNEQFF. The CDR3 nucleotides read TGTGCCAGCAGTAAAAAGGGGAATGAGCAGTTCTTC.

CDR3 amino acids: CASSLAEQGAEDTEAFF. The CDR3 DNA follows: TGTGCCAGCAGCTTGGCCGAACAGGGGGCGGAGGACACTGAAGCTTTCTTT. The chain is built from TRBV5-6 and TRBJ1-1, with 9 bases aligning to TRBD1. Trimming at V came to 0 bases and at J to 3 bases, leaving 9 bases not matched to a gene. Germline values: CDR1 SGHDT, CDR2 YYEEEE. The length of the CDR3 is 17 residues.

The rearrangement uses TRBV7-3 and TRBJ2-1; no clear D gene. CDR3 length: 13 amino acids. The germline V gene has CDR1 SGHTA and CDR2 FQGTGA. Trimming took 1 base from V and 5 from J, leaving 6 bases between them. The CDR3 nucleotides are TGTGCCAGCAGCTTAAGCCCAAACAATGAGCAGTTCTTC. Amino acids: CASSLSPNNEQFF.

This CDR3 is CASSLDRVAEAFF. The CDR3 coding sequence is TGTGCCAGCAGCCTCGACAGGGTGGCTGAAGCTTTCTTT. V and J are TRBV5-4 and TRBJ1-1; 7 bases are a match to TRBD1. The CDR3 totals 13 residues. V shed 4 bases, J shed 6 bases, and the junction held 6 bases outside the gene matches. Germline assignment: CDR1 SGHNT and CDR2 YYREEE (reference sequence).

This chain links TRBV27 with TRBJ2-1; D is uncertain. The CDR3 extends over 14 amino acids. The V gene's germline CDR1 is MNHEY and CDR2 SMNVEV (reference sequence). V lost 3 bases and J lost 10, with 16 bases in between. CDR3 coding DNA: TGTGCCAGCAGTTTGGGCCCGGGCGGTAGGGAGCAGTTCTTC. Residues: CASSLGPGGREQFF.

Details on this clone: Different DNA sequences within this sample yield the same CDR3. This chain links TRBV14 with TRBJ2-1; 12 bases agree with TRBD2. The length of the CDR3 is 16 residues. With V trimmed by 1 base and J by 4 bases, 2 bases remained unmatched. The germline CDR1 and CDR2 sequences are SGHDN and FVKESK. CDR3 loop: CASSQGTSGGYNEQFF. The CDR3 bases are TGTGCCAGCAGCCAAGGAACTAGCGGGGGGTACAATGAGCAGTTCTTC.

The chain has TRBV5-4 and TRBJ2-3; D assignment may be TRBD1 or TRBD2 (5 bases each). V gave up 0 bases and J gave up 4 bases, with 9 bases separating them. Germline V CDR1 and CDR2: SGHNT, YYREEE (reference sequence). This CDR3 has 14 amino acids. The CDR3 coding sequence is TGTGCCAGCAGCTTGGGGGGACGGCCAGATACGCAGTATTTT. Amino acids: CASSLGGRPDTQYF.

This sequence joins TRBV5-1 and TRBJ2-7; D perhaps matches TRBD2 (5 bases). CDR1 and CDR2 from the germline V gene are SGHRS and YFSETQ. The CDR3 runs to 13 residues. Trimming stripped 2 bases from V and 3 bases from J, with 9 bases between. The CDR3 loop is CASSFARDYEQYF. CDR3 in DNA: TGCGCCAGCAGCTTCGCCCGGGACTACGAGCAGTACTTC.

CDR3 nucleotide sequence: TGTGCCACCAGCAGCGCACAGGGGGCTCGGAACTATGGCTACACCTTC. Its translation is CATSSAQGARNYGYTF. The chain combines TRBV15 with TRBJ1-2; TRBD1 aligns across 9 bases. The ends lost 3 bases at V and 2 bases at J; junction bases unmatched: 7. This CDR3 region has 16 residues. Germline-derived CDR1 and CDR2 are LNHNV and YYDKDF (reference sequence).

The gene calls are TRBV29-1 and TRBJ2-3; 7 positions agree with TRBD2. Trimming at V came to 7 bases and at J to 3 bases, leaving 22 bases not matched to a gene. CDR3 length: 18 residues. CDR1 SQVTM and CDR2 ANQGSEA come from the germline V gene. This chain's CDR3 is CSASGGLGAGVQTDTQYF. The CDR3 nucleotides are TGCAGCGCCTCCGGGGGTCTAGGGGCGGGAGTTCAGACAGATACGCAGTATTTT.

V is TRBV7-6 and J is TRBJ2-7, with 12 bases matching TRBD2. Per germline, CDR1 SGHVS and CDR2 FNYEAQ. The V gene end was trimmed by 3 bases and the J gene end by 0 bases; junction bases not matched to a gene: 0. CDR3 size: 15 residues. The CDR3: CASSLTSGSSYEQYF. The CDR3 bases are TGTGCCAGCAGCTTGACTAGCGGGAGCTCCTACGAGCAGTACTTC.

V gene TRBV4-1 combines with J gene TRBJ2-1; D possibly uses TRBD1 or TRBD2 (6 bases each). This CDR3 is built from 17 residues. Germline CDR1 reads MGHRA; CDR2 reads YSYEKL. The V gene lost 0 bases and the J gene lost 4 bases, with 16 bases spanning the gap. This CDR3 is CASSQDLNRDSYNEQFF. Here the CDR3 DNA reads TGCGCCAGCAGCCAAGATCTTAACAGGGACTCTTACAATGAGCAGTTCTTC.

The chain is built from TRBV30 and TRBJ1-2; no clear D gene. Germline V gives CDR1 GTSNPN, CDR2 SVGIG (reference sequence). Deletions cut 0 bases from V and 2 bases from J, with 4 bases between. The CDR3 spans 12 residues. CDR3 in amino acids: CAWSVQNYGYTF. CDR3 nucleotide sequence: TGTGCCTGGAGTGTACAAAACTATGGCTACACCTTC.

CDR3 amino acids: CASSFTSVGGNEKLFF. CDR3 DNA sequence: TGTGCCAGCAGTTTTACGTCGGTGGGGGGTAATGAAAAACTGTTTTTT. The chain joins TRBV27 to TRBJ1-4, with TRBD1 as a possible D gene (5 bases). Germline values: CDR1 MNHEY, CDR2 SMNVEV (reference sequence). This CDR3 has 16 amino acids. With 3 bases removed from V and 4 bases from J, the gap between germline ends came to 15 bases.

Only a few counts were recorded for this clone. The chain recombines TRBV7-2 with TRBJ2-4; TRBD2 matches 16 bases. Germline V CDR1 and CDR2: SGHTA, FQGNSA. This CDR3 region has 19 residues. With 5 bases clipped from V and 3 bases from J, the junction kept 10 bases outside the gene matches. The CDR3 DNA reads TGTGCCAGCAGCATAACTGCCGGGACTAGCGGGGGGGTCAAAAACATTCAGTACTTC. It yields the protein CASSITAGTSGGVKNIQYF.

The genes are TRBV7-8 and TRBJ1-4; 7 bases are a match to TRBD1. The trim removed 2 bases at V and 4 bases at J, leaving 4 bases unmatched. This CDR3 has 15 residues. Germline CDR1 reads SGHVS; CDR2 reads FQNEAQ. The CDR3 sequence is CASSLRGGRNEKLFF. The DNA for the CDR3 is TGTGCCAGCAGCTTAAGAGGGGGCCGTAATGAAAAACTGTTTTTT.

The chain recombines TRBV10-3 with TRBJ2-1; D not resolved. V dropped 7 bases and J dropped 3 bases, with 13 bases sitting between them. The germline V gene encodes CDR1 ENHRY and CDR2 SYGVKD. This CDR3 has 14 residues. CDR3 region: CAIKHGDIYNEQFF. The CDR3 DNA sequence: TGTGCCATCAAGCACGGAGATATCTACAATGAGCAGTTCTTC.

The CDR3 loop is CASRTGTGLVYEQYF. The CDR3 nucleotides are TGTGCCAGCAGAACCGGGACAGGGCTGGTGTACGAGCAGTACTTC. The gene calls are TRBV6-5 and TRBJ2-7, with 9 nucleotides matching TRBD1. This CDR3 spans 15 amino acids. With 6 bases clipped from V and 4 bases from J, the junction kept 10 bases outside the gene matches. Germline-derived CDR1 and CDR2 are MNHEY and SVGAGI.

The chain combines TRBV7-2 with TRBJ2-7; D tentatively fits TRBD1 or TRBD2 (5 bases each). The V and J ends lost 2 bases and 5 bases respectively, with 13 bases between them. CDR3 length equals 14 residues. Germline assignment: CDR1 SGHTA and CDR2 FQGNSA. The CDR3 region is CASSLFLGVNEQYF. The CDR3 DNA reads as TGTGCCAGCAGCTTATTCTTGGGGGTCAACGAGCAGTACTTC.

This clone turned up a few times. This chain joins TRBV6-5 and TRBJ1-1; D remains ambiguous. Trimming removed 5 bases at V and 4 bases at J, with 11 bases between. The CDR3 covers 13 residues. Germline V CDR1 and CDR2: MNHEY, SVGAGI. The CDR3 bases are TGTGCCAGCAGTCACGAACTGGGCACTGAAGCTTTCTTT. Encoded protein: CASSHELGTEAFF.

The genes are TRBV30 and TRBJ2-7; D may be TRBD2 (6 bases). Germline values: CDR1 GTSNPN, CDR2 SVGIG (reference sequence). Trimming cost V 0 bases and J 6 bases, with 15 bases left between them. The CDR3 is 14 residues long. CDR3 sequence: CAWSVLGGVGEQYF. The CDR3, as DNA: TGTGCCTGGAGTGTACTGGGCGGGGTAGGCGAGCAGTACTTC.

The CDR3 DNA follows: TGTGCCAGCAGCCTACCCATCCCGGGACAGGGCGGGTATGGCTACACCTTC. Translation: CASSLPIPGQGGYGYTF. The gene calls are TRBV7-9 and TRBJ1-2; TRBD1 matches 9 bases. Trimming took 5 bases from V and 5 from J; bases not matched to a gene: 15. The CDR3 length is 17 residues. Germline CDR1 and CDR2: SEHNR and FQNEAQ (reference sequence).